This passage covers 25 T cell receptor beta chains from one sample sequenced in a study of blood T cells in healthy people across ages. Primed by a sample-barcoded 5' primer and a J-beta primer mix, a second PCR proceeded for about 7 to 11 cycles. A single record per CDR3 protein comes from TCRdb applying MiXCR to the 5' RACE reads. Of 1.5 million to 2 million distinct CDR3 sequences in the sample, roughly 49% are singletons; the top ten hold 2.1%. What was sequenced was blood. The receptors come from a woman in her thirties or forties in good health.

V usage is TRBV29-1 and J usage is TRBJ2-1, with D possibly being TRBD2 (5 bases). The V end lost 4 bases, the J end lost 6 bases, and 13 bases lay between the germline ends. Germline CDR1 reads SQVTM; CDR2 reads ANQGSEA. The CDR3 runs 13 residues. The CDR3 DNA is TGCAGCGTTGGGAGGCTCTCGGGCAATGAGCAGTTCTTC. Its protein product is CSVGRLSGNEQFF.

The J gene is TRBJ2-1, the V gene TRBV6-2 or TRBV6-3; TRBD2 matches at 15 bases. The closer fit of TRBJ2-7 to the DNA end suggests the J call may be wrong. CDR3 size: 19 residues. Looked up from germline, CDR1 is MNHEY and CDR2 is SVGEGT. The DNA of the CDR3 is TGTGCCAGCAGTTACTCGGGACTAGCGGGGGGCCCGACCTACAATGAGCAGTACTTC. Its translation: CASSYSGLAGGPTYNEQYF.

This clonotype was found many times. CDR3 coding DNA: TGTGCCAGCAGCTCCGCTGGGGGCTTCTACGAGCAGTACTTC. This sequence encodes CASSSAGGFYEQYF. The chain recombines TRBV7-2 with TRBJ2-7, with TRBD1 as a possible D gene (6 bases). The germline CDR1 and CDR2 sequences are SGHTA and FQGNSA. The CDR3 contains 14 residues. V was clipped by 4 bases and J by 3 bases, with 13 bases between them.

The V and J genes are TRBV20-1 and TRBJ1-1; TRBD1 aligns across 7 bases. Trimming took 4 bases from V and 1 from J; bases not matched to a gene: 3. The CDR3 runs 13 residues. Germline CDR1 and CDR2: DFQATT and SNEGSKA (reference sequence). The CDR3 loop is CSAIRGGNTEAFF. CDR3 coding DNA: TGCAGTGCTATCAGGGGGGGGAACACTGAAGCTTTCTTT.

The gene calls are TRBV4-1 and TRBJ1-4; D uncertain. Trimming pared 6 bases from V and 5 bases from J, leaving 13 bases between. CDR1 and CDR2 from the germline V gene are MGHRA and YSYEKL. This CDR3 spans 14 amino acids. The CDR3 sequence: CASRGRGQNEKLFF. CDR3 DNA: TGCGCCAGCAGGGGGAGAGGGCAGAATGAAAAACTGTTTTTT.

Points on this clonotype: At one end the junction does not follow the germline gene, possibly because of a read error. The V call is TRBV9, the J call TRBJ2-6; D possibly matches TRBD1 or TRBD2 (5 bases each). In germline, CDR1 is SGDLS, CDR2 YYNGEE. CDR3 length: 16 residues. This CDR3 is CASSVAGQAGANILTF. The CDR3 DNA is TGTGCCAGCAGCGTAGCGGGGCAGGCTGGGGCCAACATCCTGACTTTC.

The rearrangement uses TRBV4-3 and TRBJ2-4, with TRBD1 matching over 7 bases. V lost 5 bases and J lost 0; bases outside the gene matches: 7. The CDR3 is 16 residues long. Per the germline V gene, CDR1 is LGHNA and CDR2 is YSLEER. The CDR3 DNA reads TGCGCCAGCAGCTACGACAGGGATCTAGCCAAAAACATTCAGTACTTC. Translation gives CASSYDRDLAKNIQYF.

This clonotype was seen a handful of times. One end of the junction fails to match germline, which may point to a read error. The chain uses TRBV5-1 and TRBJ2-3; possibly TRBD1 for D (5 bases). Germline values: CDR1 SGHRS, CDR2 YFSETQ. This CDR3 spans 14 amino acids. CDR3 DNA: TGTGCCAGCAGCAGGGAAGGCGGCACAGATACGCAGTATTTT. It is translated as CASSREGGTDTQYF.

This clonotype has more than one count but fewer than ten. The chain has TRBV27 and TRBJ2-3; TRBD2 aligns across 7 bases. From germline, CDR1 is MNHEY and CDR2 SMNVEV (reference sequence). The CDR3 consists of 15 residues. Trimming cost V 4 bases and J 4 bases; bases outside gene matches: 8. CDR3 in DNA: TGTGCCAGCAGTTACGGCGGGGCGGGAGCAGATACGCAGTATTTT. Amino acid sequence: CASSYGGAGADTQYF.

Worth noting for this clonotype: One junction end does not reproduce the germline sequence, and a read error may be involved. This chain links TRBV3-1 with TRBJ2-1; 10 bases fit TRBD2. From germline, CDR1 is LGHDT and CDR2 YNNKEL (reference sequence). CDR3 length: 17 amino acids. The DNA for the CDR3 is TGTGCCGGCAGCCCGGGACTAGCGATTCCTCCGTACAATGAGCAGTTCTTC. It specifies CAGSPGLAIPPYNEQFF.

This chain joins TRBV6-5 and TRBJ2-7; 7 nucleotides align to TRBD1. Trimming at V came to 8 bases and at J to 5 bases, leaving 9 bases not matched to a gene. CDR3 length: 13 residues. Germline V CDR1 and CDR2: MNHEY, SVGAGI. CDR3 sequence reads: CASGTQGYHEQYF. CDR3 nucleotides: TGTGCCAGCGGGACACAGGGGTACCACGAGCAGTACTTC.

V and J are TRBV6-6 and TRBJ2-1; the D gene could be TRBD1 or TRBD2 (6 bases each). The CDR3 sequence is 14 residues long. The germline CDR1 and CDR2 sequences are MNHNY and SVGAGI (reference sequence). Trimming shortened V by 8 bases and J by 2 bases, and 13 bases separated the two germline ends. The CDR3 is CASRDGGTYNEQFF. The CDR3 DNA is TGTGCCAGCCGCGACGGGGGCACCTACAATGAGCAGTTCTTC.

Ten or more counts support this clonotype. The rearrangement uses TRBV7-9 and TRBJ2-1; D not certain. V was pared by 4 bases and J by 3 bases, with 7 bases between. Germline CDR1 and CDR2: SEHNR and FQNEAQ (reference sequence). The CDR3 has 13 amino acids. The CDR3 DNA follows: TGTGCCAGCAGCTCAACCAGCTACAATGAGCAGTTCTTC. Its protein is CASSSTSYNEQFF. Drawing the rest from reference TRBV7-9 and TRBJ2-1, the complete variable domain is DTGVSQNPRHKITKRGQNVTFRCDPISEHNRLYWYRQTLGQGPEFLTYFQNEAQLEKSRLLSDRFSAERPKGSFSTLEIQRTEQGDSAMYLCASSSTSYNEQFFGPGTRLTVL.

Note on this clonotype: The CDR3 does not close with the conserved phenylalanine or tryptophan, likely indicating a read error. The gene calls are TRBV5-1 and TRBJ2-4, with 12 positions matching TRBD2. Judging by the DNA end, TRBJ2-7 fits better; the J call may be wrong. Germline loops: CDR1 SGHRS, CDR2 YFSETQ. The CDR3 spans 15 residues. CDR3 DNA sequence: TGCGCCAGCAGCCCCGGGACTAGCGGGCTCTACGAGCAGTACTAC. Protein sequence: CASSPGTSGLYEQYY.

This clonotype showed up many times. This chain uses TRBV4-3 with TRBJ2-6, with D possibly being TRBD1 (6 bases). Germline V CDR1 and CDR2: LGHNA, YSLEER. Trimming left V 1 base short and J 0 bases short, with 10 bases between. This CDR3 has 17 amino acids. The CDR3 DNA follows: TGCGCCAGCAGCCAAGGAACAGGGTCCTCTGGGGCCAACGTCCTGACTTTC. It yields the protein CASSQGTGSSGANVLTF.

V is TRBV12-3 or TRBV12-4 and J is TRBJ1-1; the D is unclear. The CDR3 totals 13 residues. V was cut by 5 bases and J by 2 bases, with 9 bases left in between. The CDR3 protein is CASSDKGNTEAFF. For the CDR3, the DNA is TGTGCCAGCAGTGATAAGGGAAACACTGAAGCTTTCTTT.

This clonotype was recorded only once. The CDR3: CSVAPGNYEQYF. CDR3 bases: TGCAGCGTTGCCCCCGGGAACTACGAGCAGTACTTC. The chain has TRBV29-1 and TRBJ2-7, with D possibly being TRBD2 (5 bases). V was pared by 4 bases and J by 3 bases, with 10 bases between. The CDR3 contains 12 residues. Germline CDR1 reads SQVTM; CDR2 reads ANQGSEA.

This chain connects TRBV15 to TRBJ2-7; D is uncertain. V was pared by 0 bases and J by 2 bases, with 8 bases between. The CDR3 runs to 14 residues. CDR1 is LNHNV, CDR2 YYDKDF, per germline (reference sequence). The CDR3 loop reads CATSRDRPTYEQYF. DNA of the CDR3: TGTGCCACCAGCAGAGATAGACCCACCTACGAGCAGTACTTC. Based on the CDR3 plus reference TRBV15 and TRBJ2-7, the full variable domain is DAMVIQNPRYQVTQFGKPVTLSCSQTLNHNVMYWYQQKSSQAPKLLFHYYDKDFNNEADTPDNFQSRRPNTSFCFLDIRSPGLGDTAMYLCATSRDRPTYEQYFGPGTRLTVT.

The chain links TRBV20-1 to TRBJ2-3; 11 bases fit TRBD2. This CDR3 contains 14 residues. CDR1 and CDR2 from the germline V gene are DFQATT and SNEGSKA (reference sequence). The junction had 12 bases not matched to a gene; V was cut back by 5 bases and J by 11 bases. The CDR3 sequence is CSADTLTLAGEQYF. The CDR3 DNA follows: TGCAGTGCTGACACCCTTACACTAGCGGGGGAGCAGTATTTT.

This clonotype was seen once. The genes are TRBV6-5 and TRBJ1-4; TRBD1 is a possible D gene (5 bases). Germline-derived CDR1 and CDR2 are MNHEY and SVGAGI. The CDR3 runs 15 residues. Trimming took off 2 bases at V and 8 bases at J, with 15 bases between the two ends. CDR3 in amino acids: CASSYAGRDWEKLFF. The CDR3, as DNA: TGTGCCAGCAGTTACGCGGGCAGGGACTGGGAAAAACTGTTTTTT.

This clonotype was found a few times. The chain has TRBV5-1 and TRBJ2-1; weak D call: TRBD1 (5 bases). Germline CDR1 is SGHRS and CDR2 is YFSETQ. V lost 1 base and J 9 bases, leaving 11 bases between the germline ends. This CDR3 region has 13 residues. The CDR3 DNA follows: TGCGCCAGCAGCTTGATCCAGGGTGGTGAGCAGTTCTTC. It specifies CASSLIQGGEQFF.

The chain uses TRBV10-3 and TRBJ2-1; a weak D match, TRBD1 (5 bases). The CDR3 sequence is 14 residues long. In germline, CDR1 is ENHRY, CDR2 SYGVKD. V lost 2 bases and J lost 6, with 11 bases in between. CDR3 sequence reads: CAISETGQVNEQFF. The CDR3 bases are TGTGCCATCAGTGAGACAGGCCAAGTCAATGAGCAGTTCTTC.

This clonotype was counted between two and nine times. The rearrangement links TRBV12-3 or TRBV12-4 to TRBJ2-5, with TRBD2 as a possible D gene (6 bases). With 5 bases removed from V and 2 bases from J, the gap between germline ends came to 15 bases. The CDR3 sequence is 15 residues long. As DNA, the CDR3 is TGTGCCAGCAGTCCGGGACTGGGTACTCAAGAGACCCAGTACTTC. It is translated as CASSPGLGTQETQYF.

This clonotype showed up just a few times. The chain couples TRBV20-1 to TRBJ2-3; D gene unclear. The CDR3 totals 13 residues. V was trimmed by 3 bases and J by 2 bases, leaving 9 bases between them. Germline loops: CDR1 DFQATT, CDR2 SNEGSKA (reference sequence). The CDR3 nucleotides read TGCAGTGCTAGGGACCTCTTCACAGATACGCAGTATTTT. As protein: CSARDLFTDTQYF.

The V gene is TRBV20-1, the J gene TRBJ2-1; D is unclear. Germline assignment: CDR1 DFQATT and CDR2 SNEGSKA (reference sequence). The CDR3 runs to 11 residues. Trimming stripped 8 bases from V and 6 bases from J, with 11 bases between. The CDR3 nucleotides read TGCAGTCCAAAGGCAGGCAATGAGCAGTTCTTC. Translation gives CSPKAGNEQFF.